A selection of T cell receptor beta chains follows, all from one sample in a study of spatial heterogeneity in lung cancer. TCRdb independently ran MiXCR on the 5' RACE reads; one entry per CDR3 protein. In the table there are about 78,000 distinct CDR3 sequences, around 7.8% of which are singletons. The sequencing used PBMCs, collected at surgery. The receptors come from a male donor with early-stage non-small cell lung cancer. CDR3s include the opening cysteine and the closing phenylalanine or tryptophan. A D gene is named only where the DNA matches it firmly. Clone size is shown for a subset of rows, as once, few, many or a class of expanded clone.

J: TRBJ2-1
size: many
length: 15
V: TRBV6-5
D: TRBD2
CDR3: CASSYAGDAVNEQFF
DNA: TGTGCCAGCAGTTACGCGGGAGATGCGGTAAATGAGCAGTTCTTC

J: TRBJ1-5
size: .
length: 13
V: TRBV10-3
D: TRBD1
CDR3: CGTGPFESQPQHF
DNA: TGTGGGACAGGGCCCTTTGAGAGTCAGCCCCAGCATTTT

J: TRBJ1-1
size: .
length: 16
V: TRBV5-1
D: TRBD1
CDR3: CASSLGQANPSAEAFF
DNA: TGCGCCAGCAGTTTGGGACAGGCTAACCCTTCAGCTGAAGCTTTCTTT

J: TRBJ2-5
size: few
length: 11
V: TRBV14
D: .
CDR3: CASSWAETQYF
DNA: TGTGCCAGCAGTTGGGCGGAGACCCAGTACTTC

J: TRBJ2-3
size: many
length: 15
V: TRBV20-1
D: .
CDR3: CSATTPGLETDTQYF
DNA: TGCAGTGCCACCACACCGGGACTCGAGACAGATACGCAGTATTTT

J: TRBJ2-1
size: .
length: 12
V: TRBV7-2
D: .
CDR3: CACSFERLEQFF
DNA: TGTGCCTGCAGCTTCGAACGCCTAGAGCAGTTCTTC

J: TRBJ2-7
size: many
length: 13
V: TRBV5-1
D: TRBD1
CDR3: CASSLADRDEQYF
DNA: TGCGCCAGCAGCCTCGCGGACAGGGACGAGCAGTACTTC

J: TRBJ2-7
size: many
length: 12
V: TRBV2
D: TRBD2
CDR3: CASRSSGYEQYF
DNA: TGTGCCAGCAGGTCTAGCGGGTACGAGCAGTACTTC

J: TRBJ1-1
size: .
length: 12
V: TRBV30
D: .
CDR3: CAWSPGGTEAFF
DNA: TGTGCCTGGAGCCCGGGGGGCACTGAAGCTTTCTTT

J: TRBJ2-1
size: many
length: 16
V: TRBV2
D: .
CDR3: CASSGLVDRATDEQFF
DNA: TGTGCCAGCAGTGGTTTGGTGGATAGGGCTACGGATGAGCAGTTCTTC

J: TRBJ1-1
size: many
length: 14
V: TRBV5-1
D: TRBD1
CDR3: CASRKSTGGTEAFF
DNA: TGCGCCAGCAGAAAGTCGACAGGGGGCACTGAAGCTTTCTTT

J: TRBJ1-2
size: many
length: 15
V: TRBV4-1
D: .
CDR3: CASSQDRQILHGYTF
DNA: TGCGCCAGCAGCCAAGATCGGCAGATTCTACATGGCTACACCTTC

J: TRBJ2-1
size: many
length: 15
V: TRBV6-2/TRBV6-3
D: TRBD2
CDR3: CASSYVLAGYNEQFF
DNA: TGTGCCAGCAGTTATGTGCTAGCGGGTTACAATGAGCAGTTCTTC

J: TRBJ2-7
size: few
length: 11
V: TRBV12-3/TRBV12-4
D: .
CDR3: CASSFRNEQYF
DNA: TGTGCCAGCAGTTTCAGAAACGAGCAGTACTTC

J: TRBJ2-1
size: many
length: 14
V: TRBV20-1
D: .
CDR3: CSARDPLARNEQFF
DNA: TGCAGTGCTAGAGATCCACTAGCCCGGAATGAGCAGTTCTTC

J: TRBJ1-2
size: many
length: 14
V: TRBV12-3/TRBV12-4
D: TRBD1
CDR3: CASRATGTVHGYTF
DNA: TGTGCCAGCAGGGCAACCGGGACAGTCCATGGCTACACCTTC

J: TRBJ2-2
size: many
length: 15
V: TRBV11-2
D: TRBD2
CDR3: CASILAGVGTGELFF
DNA: TGTGCCAGCATTTTAGCGGGAGTAGGCACCGGGGAGCTGTTTTTT

J: TRBJ2-3
size: few
length: 15
V: TRBV20-1
D: .
CDR3: CSARFPTVSTDTQYF
DNA: TGCAGTGCTAGATTTCCGACAGTCAGCACAGATACGCAGTATTTT

J: TRBJ2-7
size: many
length: 16
V: TRBV9
D: TRBD2
CDR3: CASSPQGLAGDYEQYF
DNA: TGTGCCAGCAGCCCCCAGGGACTAGCGGGAGACTACGAGCAGTACTTC

J: TRBJ1-4
size: few
length: 15
V: TRBV11-3
D: .
CDR3: CASSPRRDTTQKLFF
DNA: TGTGCCAGCAGCCCTCGCCGGGACACGACTCAAAAACTGTTTTTT

J: TRBJ2-7
size: few
length: 17
V: TRBV11-2
D: TRBD2
CDR3: CASSLGGLAGAYYEQYF
DNA: TGTGCCAGCAGCTTAGGCGGACTAGCGGGAGCGTATTACGAGCAGTACTTC

J: TRBJ2-2
size: .
length: 17
V: TRBV5-1
D: TRBD2
CDR3: CASSPQGLAGYTGELFF
DNA: TGCGCCAGCAGCCCCCAGGGACTAGCGGGGTACACCGGGGAGCTGTTTTTT

J: TRBJ2-4
size: medium-sized
length: 15
V: TRBV20-1
D: .
CDR3: CSARDLETNQNIQYF
DNA: TGCAGTGCTAGAGATCTAGAGACCAATCAAAACATTCAGTACTTC

J: TRBJ2-7
size: few
length: 14
V: TRBV4-1
D: .
CDR3: CATAAIGGGYEQYF
DNA: TGCGCCACTGCGGCAATAGGGGGTGGCTACGAGCAGTACTTC

J: TRBJ1-2
size: .
length: 16
V: TRBV18
D: TRBD1
CDR3: CASSHLDREPNYGYTF
DNA: TGTGCCAGCTCACACCTGGACAGGGAGCCAAACTATGGCTACACCTTC

J: TRBJ2-7
size: many
length: 14
V: TRBV20-1
D: TRBD2
CDR3: CSARDRVPGGEQYF
DNA: TGCAGTGCTAGAGATCGCGTGCCGGGGGGCGAGCAGTACTTC

J: TRBJ2-7
size: many
length: 15
V: TRBV7-2
D: TRBD2
CDR3: CASSGRLAGGSEQYF
DNA: TGTGCCAGCAGCGGGAGACTAGCGGGAGGTTCCGAGCAGTACTTC

J: TRBJ2-1
size: many
length: 15
V: TRBV7-2
D: .
CDR3: CASSLGWVAGDEQFF
DNA: TGTGCCAGCAGCCTGGGGTGGGTAGCCGGCGATGAGCAGTTCTTC

J: TRBJ2-3
size: few
length: 15
V: TRBV15
D: TRBD1
CDR3: CATQHRGRRADTQYF
DNA: TGTGCCACCCAACACAGGGGGCGGCGGGCAGATACGCAGTATTTT

J: TRBJ1-2
size: many
length: 14
V: TRBV9
D: .
CDR3: CASTPGVSNYGYTF
DNA: TGTGCCAGCACCCCCGGCGTGTCTAACTATGGCTACACCTTC

J: TRBJ1-6
size: few
length: 16
V: TRBV18
D: TRBD1
CDR3: CASSPTGSSYNSPLHF
DNA: TGTGCCAGCTCACCGACAGGGAGCTCCTATAATTCACCCCTCCACTTT

J: TRBJ1-6
size: .
length: 13
V: TRBV10-2
D: .
CDR3: CASSESLGSPLHF
DNA: TGCGCCAGCAGTGAGTCGTTAGGTTCACCCCTCCACTTT